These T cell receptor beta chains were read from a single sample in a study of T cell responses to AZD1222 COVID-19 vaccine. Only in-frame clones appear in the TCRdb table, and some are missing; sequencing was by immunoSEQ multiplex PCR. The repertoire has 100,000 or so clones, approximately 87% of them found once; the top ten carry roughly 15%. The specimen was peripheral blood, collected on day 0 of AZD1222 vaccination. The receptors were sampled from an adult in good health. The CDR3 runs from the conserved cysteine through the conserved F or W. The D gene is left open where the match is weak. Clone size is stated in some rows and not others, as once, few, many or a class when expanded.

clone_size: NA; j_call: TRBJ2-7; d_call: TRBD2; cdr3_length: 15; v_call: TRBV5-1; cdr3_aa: CASSPGGTSTYEQYF; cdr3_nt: TGCGCCAGCAGCCCGGGTGGGACTAGCACCTACGAGCAGTACTTC
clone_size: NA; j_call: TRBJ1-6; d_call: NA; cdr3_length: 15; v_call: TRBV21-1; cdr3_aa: CASSGRTGNNSPLHF; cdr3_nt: TGTGCCAGCAGCGGAAGGACGGGTAATAATTCACCCCTCCACTTT
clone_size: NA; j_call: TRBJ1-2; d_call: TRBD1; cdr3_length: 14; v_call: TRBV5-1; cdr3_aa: CASSLTTGGEGYTF; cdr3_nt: TGCGCCAGCAGCTTGACCACAGGGGGCGAAGGCTACACCTTC
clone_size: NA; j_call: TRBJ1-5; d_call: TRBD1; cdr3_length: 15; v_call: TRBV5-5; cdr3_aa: CASSPTGAGNQPQHF; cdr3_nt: TGTGCCAGCAGCCCGACAGGGGCGGGCAATCAGCCCCAGCATTTT
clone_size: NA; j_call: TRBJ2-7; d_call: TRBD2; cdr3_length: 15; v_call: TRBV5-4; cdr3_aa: CASSPGGSGTGEQYF; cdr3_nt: TGTGCCAGCAGTCCCGGCGGCAGCGGGACGGGCGAGCAGTACTTC
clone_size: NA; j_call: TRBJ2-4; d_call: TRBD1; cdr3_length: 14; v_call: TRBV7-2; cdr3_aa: CASSSTGGWNIQYF; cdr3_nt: TGTGCCAGCAGCTCGACAGGGGGCTGGAACATTCAGTACTTC
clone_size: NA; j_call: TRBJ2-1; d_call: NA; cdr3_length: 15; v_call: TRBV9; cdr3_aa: CASSVGGEAYNEQFF; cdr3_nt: TGTGCCAGCAGCGTAGGGGGGGAGGCGTACAATGAGCAGTTCTTC
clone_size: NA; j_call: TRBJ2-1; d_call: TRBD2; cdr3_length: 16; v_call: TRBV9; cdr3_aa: CASSVDRLAGYNEQFF; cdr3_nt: TGTGCCAGCAGCGTAGATCGACTAGCGGGCTACAATGAGCAGTTCTTC
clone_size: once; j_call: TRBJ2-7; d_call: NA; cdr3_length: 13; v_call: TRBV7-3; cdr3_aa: CASSLDRTYEQYF; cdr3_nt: TGTGCCAGCAGCTTGGACCGAACCTACGAGCAGTACTTC
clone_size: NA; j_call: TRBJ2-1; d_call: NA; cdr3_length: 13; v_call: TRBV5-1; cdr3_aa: CASSRDLNYEQFF; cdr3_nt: TGCGCCAGCAGTCGAGATCTTAACTATGAGCAGTTCTTC
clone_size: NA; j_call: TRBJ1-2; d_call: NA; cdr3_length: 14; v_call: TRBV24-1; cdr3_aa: CATSDWGQGRGYTF; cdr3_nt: TGTGCCACCAGTGATTGGGGGCAGGGACGAGGCTACACCTTC
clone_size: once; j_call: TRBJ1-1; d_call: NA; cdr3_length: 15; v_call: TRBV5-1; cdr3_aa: CASSLGRGGSTEAFF; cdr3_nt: TGCGCCAGCAGCCTTGGAAGGGGGGGCAGCACTGAAGCTTTCTTT
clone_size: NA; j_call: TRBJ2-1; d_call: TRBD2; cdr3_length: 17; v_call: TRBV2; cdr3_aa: CASRVGTSGSSYNEQFF; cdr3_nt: TGTGCCAGCAGGGTCGGGACTAGCGGGAGCTCCTACAATGAGCAGTTCTTC
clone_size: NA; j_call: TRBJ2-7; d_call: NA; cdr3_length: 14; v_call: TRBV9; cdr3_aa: CASSVEPGTHEQYF; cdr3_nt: TGTGCCAGCAGCGTAGAACCGGGGACCCACGAGCAGTACTTC
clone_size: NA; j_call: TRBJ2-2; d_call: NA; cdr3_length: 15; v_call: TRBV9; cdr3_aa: CASNREGGNTGELFF; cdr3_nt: TGTGCCAGCAACAGAGAGGGGGGGAACACCGGGGAGCTGTTTTTT
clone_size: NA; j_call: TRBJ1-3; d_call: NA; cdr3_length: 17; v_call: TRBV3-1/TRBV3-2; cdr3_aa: CASSQVHGGQFGNTIYF; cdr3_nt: TGTGCCAGCAGCCAAGTACATGGAGGACAGTTCGGAAACACCATATATTTT
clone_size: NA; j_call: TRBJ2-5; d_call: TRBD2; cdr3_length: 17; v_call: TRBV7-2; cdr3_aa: CASSLETSGRAGKTQYF; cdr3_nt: TGTGCCAGCAGCTTAGAGACTAGCGGGAGGGCCGGGAAGACCCAGTACTTC
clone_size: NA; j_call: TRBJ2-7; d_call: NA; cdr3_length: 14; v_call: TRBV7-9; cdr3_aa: CASSQGQNSYEQYF; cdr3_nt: TGTGCCAGCAGCCAAGGACAAAATTCCTACGAGCAGTACTTC
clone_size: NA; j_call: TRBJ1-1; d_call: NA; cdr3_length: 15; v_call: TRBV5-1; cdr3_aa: CASSEGKSMNTEAFF; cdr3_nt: TGCGCCAGCAGCGAGGGGAAATCCATGAACACTGAAGCTTTCTTT
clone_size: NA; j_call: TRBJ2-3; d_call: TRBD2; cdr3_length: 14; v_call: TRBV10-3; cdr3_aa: CAISGLALTDTQYF; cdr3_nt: TGTGCCATCTCGGGACTAGCGTTGACAGATACGCAGTATTTT
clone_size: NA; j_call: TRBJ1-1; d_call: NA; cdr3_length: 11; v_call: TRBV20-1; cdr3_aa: CSASGGTEAFF; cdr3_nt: TGCAGTGCTAGCGGAGGAACTGAAGCTTTCTTT
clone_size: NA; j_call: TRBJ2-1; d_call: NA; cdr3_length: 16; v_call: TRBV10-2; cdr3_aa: CASRGLTSINYNEQFF; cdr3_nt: TGCGCCAGCAGGGGACTCACTAGTATTAACTACAATGAGCAGTTCTTC
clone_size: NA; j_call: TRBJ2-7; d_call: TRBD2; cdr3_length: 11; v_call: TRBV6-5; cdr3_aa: CASSTGLVLYF; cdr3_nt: TGTGCCAGCAGTACGGGACTAGTGCTCTACTTC
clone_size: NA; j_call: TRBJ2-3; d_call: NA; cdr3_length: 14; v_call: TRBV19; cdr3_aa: CASRVMAGSDTQYF; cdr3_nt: TGTGCCAGTAGGGTAATGGCGGGGTCAGATACGCAGTATTTT
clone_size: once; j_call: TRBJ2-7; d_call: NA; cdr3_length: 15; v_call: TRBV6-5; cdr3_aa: CASRPYGLDAYEQYF; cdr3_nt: TGTGCCAGCAGACCTTACGGCCTAGACGCCTACGAGCAGTACTTC
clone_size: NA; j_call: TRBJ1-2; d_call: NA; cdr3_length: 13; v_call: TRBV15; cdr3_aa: CATGHNALDGYTF; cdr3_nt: TGTGCCACGGGACACAATGCCCTCGATGGCTACACCTTC
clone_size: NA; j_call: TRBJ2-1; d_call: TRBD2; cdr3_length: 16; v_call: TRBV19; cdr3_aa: CASSIEGTSGLNEQFF; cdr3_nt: TGTGCCAGTAGTATCGAAGGGACTAGCGGGTTGAATGAGCAGTTCTTC
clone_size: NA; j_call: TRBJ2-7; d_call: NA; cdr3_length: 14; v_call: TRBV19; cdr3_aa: CASSIRARAYEQYF; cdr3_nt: TGTGCCAGTAGTATACGGGCCAGAGCCTACGAGCAGTACTTC
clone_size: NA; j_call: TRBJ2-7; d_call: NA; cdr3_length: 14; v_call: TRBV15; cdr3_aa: CATSRDGAVYEQYF; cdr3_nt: TGTGCCACCAGCAGAGACGGGGCAGTCTACGAGCAGTACTTC
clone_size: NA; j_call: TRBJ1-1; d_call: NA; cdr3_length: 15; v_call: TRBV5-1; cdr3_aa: CASSGGGGQNTEAFF; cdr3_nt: TGCGCCAGCAGCGGGGGTGGTGGACAGAACACTGAAGCTTTCTTT
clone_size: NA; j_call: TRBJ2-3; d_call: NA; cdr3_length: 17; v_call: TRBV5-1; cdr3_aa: CASSLVSGRTSTDTQYF; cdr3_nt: TGCGCCAGCAGCTTGGTTAGTGGACGGACGAGCACAGATACGCAGTATTTT
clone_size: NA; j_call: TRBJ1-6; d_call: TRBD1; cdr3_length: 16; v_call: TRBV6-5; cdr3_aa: CASSYSKGTGSSPLHF; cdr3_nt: TGTGCCAGCAGTTACTCGAAAGGGACAGGGTCTTCACCCCTCCACTTT
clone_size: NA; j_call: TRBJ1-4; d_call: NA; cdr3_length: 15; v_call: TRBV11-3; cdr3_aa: CASSRTLGEFEKLFF; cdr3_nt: TGTGCCAGCAGCCGGACTCTAGGGGAGTTTGAAAAACTGTTTTTT
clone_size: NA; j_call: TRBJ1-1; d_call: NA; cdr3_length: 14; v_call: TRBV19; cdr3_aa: CASSARAGVVEAFF; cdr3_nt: TGTGCCAGTAGTGCCCGGGCCGGGGTTGTAGAAGCTTTCTTT
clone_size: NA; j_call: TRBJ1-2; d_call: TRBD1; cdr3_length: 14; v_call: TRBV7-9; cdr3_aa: CASSSPTGGYGYTF; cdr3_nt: TGTGCCAGCAGCAGCCCGACAGGGGGCTATGGCTACACCTTC
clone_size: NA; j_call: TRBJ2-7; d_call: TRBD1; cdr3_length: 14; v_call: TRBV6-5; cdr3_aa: CASSRLTGNYEQYF; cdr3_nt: TGTGCCAGCAGCCGCCTGACAGGGAACTACGAGCAGTACTTC
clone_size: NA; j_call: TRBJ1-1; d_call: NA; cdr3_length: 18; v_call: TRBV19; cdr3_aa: CASSIDGAGRYSNTEAFF; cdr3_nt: TGTGCCAGTAGTATAGATGGAGCAGGTCGGTACTCGAACACTGAAGCTTTCTTT
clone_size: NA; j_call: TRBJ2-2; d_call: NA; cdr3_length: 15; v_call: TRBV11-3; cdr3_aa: CASRPGGSNTGELFF; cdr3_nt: TGTGCCAGCAGACCAGGGGGGAGTAACACCGGGGAGCTGTTTTTT
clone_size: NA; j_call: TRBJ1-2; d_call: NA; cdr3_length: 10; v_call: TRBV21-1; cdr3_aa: CAAPYDGYTF; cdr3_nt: TGTGCCGCCCCTTATGATGGCTACACCTTC
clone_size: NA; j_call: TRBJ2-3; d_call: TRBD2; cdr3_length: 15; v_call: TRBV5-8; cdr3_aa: CASRTLAGITDTQYF; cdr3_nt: TGTGCCAGCAGAACACTAGCGGGGATCACAGATACGCAGTATTTT
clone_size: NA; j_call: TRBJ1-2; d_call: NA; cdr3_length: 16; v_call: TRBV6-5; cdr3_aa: CASSYAGPNPNYGYTF; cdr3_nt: TGTGCCAGCAGTTATGCAGGTCCTAATCCTAACTATGGCTACACCTTC
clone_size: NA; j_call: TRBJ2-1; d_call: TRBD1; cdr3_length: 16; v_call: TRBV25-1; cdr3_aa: CASSETRTGVDDEQFF; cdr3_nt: TGTGCCAGCAGTGAAACGCGGACAGGGGTTGATGATGAGCAGTTCTTC
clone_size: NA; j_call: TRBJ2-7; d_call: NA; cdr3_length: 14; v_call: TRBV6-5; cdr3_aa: CASRTGFNLYEQYF; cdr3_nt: TGTGCCAGCAGAACGGGATTCAATCTCTACGAGCAGTACTTC
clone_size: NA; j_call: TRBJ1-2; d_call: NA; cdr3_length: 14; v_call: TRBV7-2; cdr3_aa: CASSFPTDNYGYTF; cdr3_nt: TGTGCCAGCAGCTTCCCGACAGATAACTATGGCTACACCTTC
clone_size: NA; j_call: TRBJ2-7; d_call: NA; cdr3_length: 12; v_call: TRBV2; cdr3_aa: CAQGGLSWEQYF; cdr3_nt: TGTGCCCAAGGTGGGCTTAGCTGGGAGCAGTACTTC